This TCR beta chain was identified in a study of CXCR3-negative and CXCR3-positive naive CD8 T cells. General study points: Sequencing showed both naive subsets with comparably high diversity, and memory CD8+ cells much lower.

About this clonotype: Antigen: not known.

Researchers prepared the TRB cDNA libraries using 5' RACE with UMI labels. Reprocessing the 5' RACE reads, TCRdb reports a single entry for every CDR3 protein and omits DNA. This listing includes 50,000 to 75,000 distinct CDR3 sequences. The CDR3 spans 18 residues. The receptor's source is a human donor in good health. Some clones in this sample may be carry-over from other donors' samples. Sequencing was done on a sample of naive CXCR3- CD8+ T cells from blood. Subset defined: CD45RO-CCR7+CD27+CD95- naive CD8+ T cells lacking CXCR3 (TNR3-). This rearrangement joins TRBV12-3 or TRBV12-4 to TRBJ2-6; TCRdb's D call of TRBD1 is untestable without DNA. CDR3: CASSPEGQGTSGANVLTF.